The subject of this entry is one T cell receptor (beta chain). The sample originates from a study of blood T cell repertoires in COVID-19. Study details: Samples representing acute and convalescent COVID-19 were sourced from the United States, Italy and Spain. PBMCs, B-cell-depleted T cells, or T cells were the source of the cDNA or gDNA that made up the material.

Data came from immunoSEQ multiplex PCR; TCRdb stores just in-frame clones and leaves some out. The sample yields a few hundred thousand clones, about 88% seen once. The V end lost 4 bases, the J end lost 5 bases, and 17 bases lay between the germline ends. The germline V gene encodes CDR1 MGHRA and CDR2 YSYEKL. The CDR3 has 15 residues. This sequence was found in a man aged 60 to 69 with acute or convalescent COVID-19. Source material: peripheral blood. The chain is built from TRBV4-1 and TRBJ1-1; no clear D gene. The CDR3 DNA reads TGCGCCAGCAGCCGAGGGTCCTTTAGTGGAACTGAAGCTTTCTTT. Protein sequence: CASSRGSFSGTEAFF.